This T cell receptor (beta chain) was sequenced for a study of cytomegalovirus exposure and HLA in healthy donors (dated by TCRdb to about 2017). With respect to the entire study: An earlier analysis of about 560 of the donors reported around 280 Gb of sequence data and 90 million to 120 million unique TCR beta sequences obtained from approximately 180 million T cells. Typing coverage varied by locus: roughly 629-640 donors for A, B, C, DRB1 and DQB1; roughly 520 for DQA1; about 570 for DPA1; approximately 490 for DPB1. To predict cytomegalovirus infection status, the study combined high-throughput TCR immunosequencing, statistical association of individual TCRs with disease status, and machine learning. Of the roughly 400 genotyped donors, less than 90% were placed in the genetic ancestry cluster associated with self-reported Caucasian donors. An early release covering 550 to 650 HLA-typed donors comprised approximately 290 gigabases of sequencing data and roughly 86 million unique TCR sequences. In addition to the first cohort of 666 subjects, a separate validation cohort of 130 or so different subjects was used. HLA typing covered class I and class II loci at four-digit resolution. Across around 400 genotyped donors of the cohort, an average of roughly 230,000 unique TCR beta nucleotide sequences per donor were sequenced, and approximately 17% of those sequences were non-productive. Donor age, sex, ethnicity and CMV serostatus were collected together with the repertoire data. Every discovery cohort repertoire had been produced on one sequencing platform. Rather than using new phenotypic data, the later analysis identified candidate immune exposures from TCR beta sequences and from how often those sequences occurred across donors. To study patterns of TCR occurrence, a later analysis re-analyzed previously published TCR beta repertoires from 700 or so donors and added high-resolution HLA genotyping. A later genetic analysis used genome-wide SNP genotypes for 398 of the 666 donors, treating that subset as a discovery cohort. The study was designed to test whether signatures of past pathogen exposure could be identified by cataloging public T cell receptors. Four to six DR-DQ haplotypes were handled as single units for association and clustering because linkage in the cohort was strong. An earlier analysis of several hundred of the donors used high-throughput TCR beta sequencing to judge whether each TCR beta V gene segment behaved as functional or pseudogenic. The study profiled the T cell repertoires of some 610 subjects by immunosequencing and related them to cytomegalovirus serostatus.

Findings and caveats that apply to the study as a whole: It was suggested by the authors that the approach could potentially be generalized to other disease states and immunological phenotypes. Because counts were too low, about 17 rarely observed V segments, including chromosome 9 orphons, were excluded from the earlier analysis of several hundred of the donors. V-gene and J-gene trimming of TCR beta chains was associated with a missense DCLRE1C variant in a later genetic analysis, and the association was replicated in an independent cohort. When HLA alleles, especially DR and DQ, strongly co-occurred, TCR associations were difficult to assign to individual alleles. Because HLA typing was missing for some donors at each locus, association tests included only the typed subset. Immune exposure information for the cohort was limited to CMV serostatus. According to a later analysis, parvovirus B19, influenza, CMV and Epstein-Barr virus appeared linked to several top co-occurrence clusters. Most CMV-associated TCR beta chains appeared to be HLA-restricted in a later analysis, and the HLA associations seemed to be driven largely by CMV exposure. According to a later analysis, TCR association rates differed among HLA loci, with DRB1 alleles showing the most associated TCRs and HLA-C alleles showing the fewest. Roughly uniform sequencing depth across donors was assumed in presence/absence analyses, although this assumption may not hold. In a later analysis, around 15,000 TCR beta sequences were associated with specific HLA alleles at a false discovery rate of 0.05. According to a later genetic analysis, donors in an Asian-associated ancestry cluster had fewer N-insertions in productive TCRs than the approximately 710-donor mean. A cluster of highly shared sequence variants was judged likely to be a technical artifact of the sequencing pipeline. Some IMGT-functional V segments, including TRBV6-2 and TRBV6-3, could not be distinguished by the 87-base-pair reads and were therefore excluded. Linkage disequilibrium might explain the correlated functional status among segregating V segments, but an unknown experimental factor could not be excluded. In a later analysis, HLA-associated TCR beta chains showed more clonal expansion and lower generation probabilities than non-associated chains that were equally common. Cytomegalovirus status was reported to be diagnosed by the classifier with high specificity and sensitivity in both the original and validation cohorts. Three of the identified cytomegalovirus-associated TCR beta chains were confirmed in vitro to be specific for cytomegalovirus antigens. In the study, about 150 TCR beta chains were listed as associated with cytomegalovirus. A further reported finding was that TCR beta sequences accurately predicted the HLA-A and HLA-B alleles for most subjects in the first cohort. In this cohort, only TCR beta chains were sequenced, and detectable features were limited by the absence of alpha or paired-chain data. Most TCR sequences were seen in very few donors, while some public TCRs were found in many individuals. In an earlier analysis of about 540 of the donors, most TCR beta V segments were observed in productive rearrangements about 87% or about 30% of the time, broadly matching IMGT annotations.

The cohort consisted of 666 healthy bone marrow donors. Cohort members were all nominally healthy when sampled, although unrecorded immune exposures were likely present. The donor was CMV seropositive and was included in the group of 250 to 300 seropositive cohort members. A peripheral blood sample was collected from each donor, and TCR beta sequencing was performed on peripheral blood mononuclear cells. Genomic DNA extraction from the blood cell samples was performed with the Qiagen DNeasy Blood Extraction Kit. The CDR3 goes from the cysteine to the phenylalanine over 15 residues. Here the CDR3 DNA is all that survives: 45 bases in frame from base 1. Looking up the germline V gene yields CDR1 SGHDN and CDR2 FVKESK. The junction carries 18 bases between V and J, which are trimmed by 4 bases and 8 bases respectively. To prepare the library, the immunoSEQ multiplex PCR assay was applied. For the multiplex PCR, a mixture combining 60 forward primers for TCR Vbeta segments and 13 reverse primers for TCR Jbeta segments was used. Amplification of the CDR3 region of rearranged TCR beta genes was performed with a multiplex PCR assay on genomic DNA. The amplified TCR beta libraries were sequenced on the Illumina HiSeq System as 87-base-pair reads. The original pipeline was this. In a later analysis, tens of millions of unique TCR beta chains were counted across the 690 or so repertoires, and approximately 11 million of these chains were shared by at least two donors. A nearest-neighbor algorithm error-corrected the raw reads and collapsed the reads into unique sequences, merging closely related sequences to remove PCR and sequencing errors. V, D and J gene segments were assigned by aligning CDR3 sequences to IMGT reference sequences. Each retained sequence needed at least a six-nucleotide match to both a V gene segment and a J gene segment. A rearrangement counted as productive if the CDR3 had no stop codons and remained in frame with V and J, and every other rearrangement counted as non-productive. CDR3 was defined according to IMGT convention as the region running from the second conserved V-encoded cysteine to the conserved J-encoded phenylalanine. In an earlier analysis of more than 550 of the donors, sequences lacking an unambiguous match to a single V gene segment were excluded. In an earlier analysis of 587 of the donors, V segments were called functional above 56.7% productive rearrangements and were called segregating when the between-donor standard deviation exceeded 5%. A statistical classification framework was developed to diagnose cytomegalovirus status using the catalog of TCR beta chain sequences. V and J gene assignment, in a later analysis, came from comparing TCR nucleotide sequences with IMGT/GENE-DB human TR gene sequences. A later analysis assigned CDR3 sequences and most-parsimonious VDJ recombination scenarios with the TCRdist pipeline. In a later analysis, each TCR beta chain was defined by its CDR3 amino acid sequence together with its V-gene family, and reads lacking a unique V-gene family were excluded. As a way to deal with suspected cross-contamination and a sequencing artifact, a later analysis dropped 450 to 700 nucleotide sequences that were highly shared and had low generation probability. A later analysis calculated a clonal expansion index for each public chain from normalized within-repertoire ranks of inferred template counts. In a later analysis, generation probabilities were computed with a VDJ recombination model fitted to out-of-frame rearrangements, and the resulting probabilities were checked against IGoR. A later analysis scored TCR-TCR, TCR-HLA and TCR-CMV co-occurrence with hypergeometric tests, applying a repertoire-size bias correction to TCR pairs. To estimate false discovery rates, a later analysis permuted the HLA or CMV assignments 20 times. In a later analysis, co-occurring TCRs were grouped with DBSCAN, and TCRdist sequence similarity was added when clustering was performed within HLA-allele-positive subsets. Repertoires with fewer than 30,000 or more than 120,000 public chains, plus five repertoires with anomalous nucleotide sharing, were excluded from co-occurrence clustering. The clones in this table, taken by TCRdb from immuneACCESS, are in-frame only. Not every clone is retained; where verified, under half of the shortfall comes from an unresolved V gene, and the cause of the rest is unknown. Clonal size and the V and J genes are those of that table, whereas D and trimming came from the DNA. This sample has 170,000 or so clones in its table, and about 80% of those were observed once. The ten largest account for more than 5.5% of the sample.

Remarks on this clone: No antigen is known for it. Per-base quality was not reported, and no clone a single base away is much larger than it.

Sequences were obtained from PBMCs. This chain joins TRBV14 to TRBJ2-1; a tentative D match to TRBD1 spans 6 bases. The sequence derives from a man aged 25-45 years in good health and CMV-seropositive. The CDR3 reads as follows: CASSPGTRPWDEQFF. In nucleotide form, the sequence is TGTGCCAGCAGCCCCGGGACACGTCCTTGGGATGAGCAGTTCTTC.